This T cell receptor (beta chain) was recorded in a study of PD-1 blockade in classical Hodgkin lymphoma. Study in general: Intravenous nivolumab at 3 mg/kg was given to patients every 2 weeks. Notes on the study in general: The study found complete responders had baseline diversity similar to newly diagnosed patients.

Assay used: immunoSEQ multiplex PCR; TCRdb lists only in-frame clones, some missing. The table includes approximately 50,000 clones, about two thirds detected once. Unmatched junction bases numbered 10, after V lost 6 bases and J lost 1 base. Germline CDR1 MNHEY, CDR2 SMNVEV (reference sequence). The CDR3 sequence is 17 residues long. Brentuximab vedotin exposure varied among the patients, all of whom had relapsed after autologous stem cell transplantation. Complete response, partial response or progressive disease constituted the best response categories observed. Concerning this clone itself: Its antigen is as yet unknown.

The material sequenced was peripheral blood mononuclear cells (PBMCs), taken before the second cycle of nivolumab. The sequence was collected from a human donor with classical Hodgkin lymphoma. The chain has TRBV27 and TRBJ2-3; 10 nucleotides match TRBD2. CDR3 loop: CASRPWLAGEGTDTQYF. The CDR3 DNA sequence: TGTGCCAGCAGACCGTGGCTAGCGGGAGAGGGCACAGATACGCAGTATTTT.